This T cell receptor (beta chain) came from a study of shared clonotypes between healthy human individuals. Both subsets, CD45RA+ naive and CD45RA-negative memory, were split from the CD4+ cells. General study findings and limits: Non-shared clonotypes showed lower generation probabilities than clonotypes common to all four donors.

The repertoire was sequenced with immunoSEQ multiplex PCR; TCRdb's copy has only in-frame clones and lacks some. The table has around 2.5 million clones, over 85% seen once. The V gene's germline CDR1 is MDHEN and CDR2 SYDVKM. Trimming removed 3 bases at V and 8 bases at J, with 14 bases between. The CDR3 runs 14 residues. A remark on this clone: Its matching antigen is unknown.

Sequenced material: naive CD4+ T cells from PBMCs. Stated subset: CD45RA+ positively selected. This sequence was found in a man younger than 35 in good health. Some clones in this sample may be carry-over from other donors' samples. The chain employs TRBV28 and TRBJ2-1; possibly TRBD1 for D (5 bases). The chain's CDR3 is CASSFQGPRDEQFF. Written as DNA, the CDR3 is TGTGCCAGCAGTTTTCAGGGTCCTCGGGATGAGCAGTTCTTC.